Given below is one T cell receptor beta chain in context. Its antigen is unknown. The record originates from a study of CXCR3-negative and CXCR3-positive naive CD8 T cells. Study-wide findings and caveats: Diversity ran similarly high across both naive subsets but far lower in memory CD8+ cells.

The CDR3 contains 18 residues. CDR1 and CDR2 from the germline V gene are LGHNA and YNFKEQ. TRB cDNA libraries were made by UMI-labeled 5' RACE. TCRdb reprocessed the 5' RACE reads, with one entry per CDR3 protein and no DNA. The sample holds tens of thousands of distinct CDR3 sequences. Using triplicate sorts, about 270,000 cells were collected each time from every CD8+ T cell subset. The sequence was obtained from a human donor in good health. Some clones in this sample may be carry-over from other donors' samples. Input material: memory CD8+ T cells from blood. The chain links TRBV4-2 to TRBJ2-1; the D call of TRBD2 rests on TCRdb alone, since no DNA is present to check it. CDR3 amino acids: CASSQDPPGTSGSGEQFF.